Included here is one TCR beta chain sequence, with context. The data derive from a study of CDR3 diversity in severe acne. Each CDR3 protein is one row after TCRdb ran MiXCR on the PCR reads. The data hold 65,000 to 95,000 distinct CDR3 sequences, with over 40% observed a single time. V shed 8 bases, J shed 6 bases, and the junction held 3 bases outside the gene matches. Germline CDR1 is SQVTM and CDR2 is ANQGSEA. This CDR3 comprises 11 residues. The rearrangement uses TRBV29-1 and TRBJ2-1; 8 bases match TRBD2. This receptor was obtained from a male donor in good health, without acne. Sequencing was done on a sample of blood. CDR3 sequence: CSYGTSNEQFF. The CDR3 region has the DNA TGCAGCTACGGGACTAGCAATGAGCAGTTCTTC.